This entry is about one T cell receptor beta chain. The CDR3 extends over 11 amino acids. Germline V CDR1 and CDR2: SEHNR, FQNEAQ (reference sequence). Trimming pared 5 bases from V and 5 bases from J, leaving 7 bases between. Measured with immunoSEQ multiplex PCR; TCRdb has only the in-frame clones, and not every one. This sample carries more than 30,000 clones, approximately 93% of them seen once, and the ten largest clones take around 8.8%. This sample was taken from a study of T cell changes during pregnancy in multiple sclerosis. The chain employs TRBV7-9 and TRBJ2-7, with D maybe TRBD1 (5 bases). Here the sequenced sample was CD8+ T cells from peripheral blood mononuclear cells, taken in the third trimester of pregnancy. The clonotype originates from a female donor with multiple sclerosis, enrolled in a pregnancy study. The CDR3 reads CASSQGDEQYF. The CDR3 DNA reads as TGTGCCAGCAGCCAAGGGGACGAGCAGTACTTC.